Each of the 3 T cell receptor beta chains below was sequenced from the same sample in a study of OX40 agonist ivuxolimab in advanced cancers. The assay was immunoSEQ multiplex PCR, and TCRdb's table has in-frame clones only and misses some. The sample lists some 37,000 clones, around 82% occurring once. Here the sequenced sample was CD4+ or CD8+ T cells sorted from blood, taken in a trial of the OX40 agonist ivuxolimab. These receptors all come from an adult with an advanced solid tumor such as melanoma, head and neck, liver or kidney cancer.

The chain couples TRBV27 to TRBJ2-7, with TRBD1 matching 7 bases. Germline loops: CDR1 MNHEY, CDR2 SMNVEV (reference sequence). This CDR3 has 13 residues. Trimming removed 8 bases from V and 5 bases from J; junction bases left unmatched: 9. The CDR3 region is CASRRDSRHEQYF. The DNA for the CDR3 is TGTGCCAGCCGCCGGGACAGTCGACACGAGCAGTACTTC.

The V gene is TRBV27, the J gene TRBJ1-1, with a weak D call TRBD1 (5 bases). Germline V CDR1 and CDR2: MNHEY, SMNVEV (reference sequence). The CDR3 consists of 14 residues. V was cut by 4 bases and J by 4 bases, with 13 bases left in between. The CDR3 here is CASSWTPAGTEAFF. CDR3 bases: TGTGCCAGCAGTTGGACACCGGCGGGCACTGAAGCTTTCTTT.

The V gene is TRBV30, the J gene TRBJ1-1; possible D gene TRBD1, 6 bases. The CDR3 loop spans 11 amino acids. Trimming shortened V by 7 bases and J by 7 bases, and 13 bases separated the two germline ends. Germline V lookup: CDR1 GTSNPN, CDR2 SVGIG (reference sequence). CDR3 sequence: CALDRTDEAFF. CDR3 nucleotide sequence: TGTGCCTTAGACAGGACAGATGAAGCTTTCTTT. The entire variable domain, with the rest obtained from reference TRBV30 and TRBJ1-1, is as follows: SQTIHQWPATLVQPVGSPLSLECTVEGTSNPNLYWYRQAAGRGLQLLFYSVGIGQISSEVPQNLSASRPQDRQFILSSKKLLLSDSGFYLCALDRTDEAFFGQGTRLTVV.